Listed here are 9 T cell receptor beta chains from one sample, sequenced in a study of T-cell memory formation after mild COVID-19. TCRdb analysed the 5' RACE reads with MiXCR anew, one entry per CDR3 protein. This table has approximately 50,000 distinct CDR3 sequences, 10% to 15% appearing once. The material sequenced was PBMCs or a T cell subset sorted from them (not recorded which). Every receptor here comes from a man aged 18 to 29 who had mild COVID-19 (a few samples of this study predate the infection). Cell type and time point are not known.

In its sample, this clonotype was seen a few times. The gene calls are TRBV6-6 and TRBJ2-4, with D uncertain. This CDR3 is 17 amino acids long. The V end lost 2 bases, the J end lost 0 bases, and 14 bases lay between the germline ends. Germline assignment: CDR1 MNHNY and CDR2 SVGAGI (reference sequence). CDR3 in amino acids: CASSYPPGRVAKNIQYF. The CDR3, as DNA: TGTGCCAGCAGTTACCCCCCCGGACGAGTAGCCAAAAACATTCAGTACTTC.

This clonotype was counted between two and nine times. The CDR3 DNA reads as TGCAGCGTTGAAGATTGGTATGAGCAGTTCTTC. It yields the protein CSVEDWYEQFF. The chain joins TRBV29-1 to TRBJ2-1; no clear D. Looked up from germline, CDR1 is SQVTM and CDR2 is ANQGSEA. V was pared by 0 bases and J by 8 bases, with 5 bases between. The CDR3 is 11 amino acids.

This sequence joins TRBV29-1 and TRBJ1-1, with D uncertain. The CDR3 is 14 residues long. From germline, CDR1 is SQVTM and CDR2 ANQGSEA. V lost 2 bases, J lost 6 bases, and 16 bases lay in between. The chain's CDR3 is CSVEQPTGWAEAFF. In DNA form, the CDR3 reads TGCAGCGTTGAACAACCGACGGGTTGGGCTGAAGCTTTCTTT.

The J gene is TRBJ2-7, the V gene TRBV5-6; no definite D call. The V end lost 4 bases, the J end lost 3 bases, and 11 bases lay between the germline ends. Germline V lookup: CDR1 SGHDT, CDR2 YYEEEE. The CDR3 is 13 residues long. The DNA for the CDR3 is TGTGCCAGCAGCCGCCGGAGAATCTACGAGCAGTACGTC. It translates to CASSRRRIYEQYV.

A few counts support this clonotype. J is TRBJ1-6 and V is TRBV6-2 or TRBV6-3, with TRBD1 matching 7 bases. The junction had 9 bases not matched to a gene; V was cut back by 6 bases and J by 7 bases. In germline, CDR1 is MNHEY, CDR2 SVGEGT. CDR3 length: 15 residues. Here the CDR3 reads CASSLQGTSNSPLHF. The CDR3 DNA sequence: TGTGCCAGCAGCTTACAGGGGACGAGCAATTCACCCCTCCACTTT.

The rearrangement links TRBV7-2 to TRBJ2-6; tentative D call: TRBD1 (5 bases). Trimming shortened V by 6 bases and J by 1 base, and 10 bases separated the two germline ends. CDR1 is SGHTA, CDR2 FQGNSA, per germline. CDR3 length: 15 amino acids. The CDR3 DNA follows: TGTGCCAGCAGTACCTCAGGGTCTGGGGCCAACGTCCTGACTTTC. Amino acid sequence: CASSTSGSGANVLTF.

This chain uses TRBV4-3 with TRBJ1-5; 8 bases match TRBD1. The J segment lost 5 bases and the V segment lost 0 bases, leaving 6 bases of the junction unmatched. CDR1 and CDR2 (germline): LGHNA, YSLEER. This CDR3 spans 16 amino acids. The DNA for the CDR3 is TGCGCCAGCAGCCAAGACTCTCAGGGGGCGGATCAGCCCCAGCATTTT. It specifies CASSQDSQGADQPQHF.

Many counts were recorded for this clonotype. The V call is TRBV4-1, the J call TRBJ2-2; TRBD2 matches 10 bases. This CDR3 spans 17 amino acids. CDR1 is MGHRA, CDR2 YSYEKL, per germline. Trimming at V came to 4 bases and at J to 6 bases, leaving 11 bases not matched to a gene. The chain's CDR3 is CASSLSGRLAGAGELFF. CDR3 DNA sequence: TGCGCCAGCAGCCTATCAGGGCGCCTAGCGGGAGCCGGGGAGCTGTTTTTT.

This clonotype was detected only a few times. This CDR3 reads CASSSGRLYEQYF. As DNA, the CDR3 is TGTGCCAGCAGCTCGGGACGTTTATACGAGCAGTACTTC. V is TRBV7-8 and J is TRBJ2-7; D could derive from TRBD1 or TRBD2 (5 bases each). From germline, CDR1 is SGHVS and CDR2 FQNEAQ. The V end was cut by 4 bases, the J end by 4 bases, with 11 bases between. This CDR3 comprises 13 residues.